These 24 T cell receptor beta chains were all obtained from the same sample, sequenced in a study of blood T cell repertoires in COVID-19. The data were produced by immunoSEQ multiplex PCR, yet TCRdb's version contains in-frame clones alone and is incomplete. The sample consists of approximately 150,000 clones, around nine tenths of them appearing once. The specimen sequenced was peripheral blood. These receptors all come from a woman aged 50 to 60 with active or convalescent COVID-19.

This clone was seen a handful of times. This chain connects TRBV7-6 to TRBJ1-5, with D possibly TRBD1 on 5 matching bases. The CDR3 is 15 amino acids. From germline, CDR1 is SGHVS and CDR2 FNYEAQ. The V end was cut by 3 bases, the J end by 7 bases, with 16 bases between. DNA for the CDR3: TGTGCCAGCAGCTTTACGCAGGGAGGCGGGCAGCCCCAGCATTTT. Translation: CASSFTQGGGQPQHF.

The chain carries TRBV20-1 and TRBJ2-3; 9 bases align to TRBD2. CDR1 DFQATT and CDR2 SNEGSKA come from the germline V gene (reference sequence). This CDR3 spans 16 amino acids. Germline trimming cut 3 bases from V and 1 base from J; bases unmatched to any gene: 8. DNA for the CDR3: TGCAGTGCTAGTTTATTGGGACTAGCCCGCACAGATACGCAGTATTTT. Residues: CSASLLGLARTDTQYF.

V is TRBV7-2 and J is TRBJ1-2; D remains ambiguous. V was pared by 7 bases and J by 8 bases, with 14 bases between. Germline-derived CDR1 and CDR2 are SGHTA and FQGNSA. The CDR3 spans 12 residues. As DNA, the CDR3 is TGTGCCAGCACGTTAACCCGGGAGGGCTACACCTTC. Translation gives CASTLTREGYTF. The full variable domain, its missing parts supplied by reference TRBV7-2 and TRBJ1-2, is GAGVSQSPSNKVTEKGKDVELRCDPISGHTALYWYRQSLGQGLEFLIYFQGNSAPDKSGLPSDRFSAERTGGSVSTLTIQRTQQEDSAVYLCASTLTREGYTFGSGTRLTVV.

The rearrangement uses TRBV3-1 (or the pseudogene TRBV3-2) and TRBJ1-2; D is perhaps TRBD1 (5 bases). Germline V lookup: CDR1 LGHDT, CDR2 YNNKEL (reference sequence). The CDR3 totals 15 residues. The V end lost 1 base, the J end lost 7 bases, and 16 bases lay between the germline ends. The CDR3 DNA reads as TGTGCCAGCAGCCAAGTCGTCCCAGGGAAGCGTGGCTACACCTTC. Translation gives CASSQVVPGKRGYTF.

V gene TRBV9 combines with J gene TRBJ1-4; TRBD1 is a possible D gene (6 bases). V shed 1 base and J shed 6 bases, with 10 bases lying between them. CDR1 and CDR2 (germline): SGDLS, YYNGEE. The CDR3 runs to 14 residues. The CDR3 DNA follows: TGTGCCAGCAGCGTATCAGGGGTGCATGAAAAACTGTTTTTT. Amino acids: CASSVSGVHEKLFF.

CDR3 in DNA: TGTGCCAGCAGTCCAGGTTTTGAAGGGGAGCTGTTTTTT. This codes for CASSPGFEGELFF. The chain joins TRBV6-4 to TRBJ2-2; D gene unclear. V was clipped by 5 bases and J by 8 bases, with 12 bases between them. Germline V gives CDR1 MRHNA, CDR2 SNTAGT. The CDR3 is 13 amino acids.

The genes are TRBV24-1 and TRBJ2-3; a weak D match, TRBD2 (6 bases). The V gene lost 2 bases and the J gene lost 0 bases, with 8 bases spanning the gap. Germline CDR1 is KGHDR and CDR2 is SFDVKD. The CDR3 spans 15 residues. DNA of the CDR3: TGTGCCACCAGTGATTACGGGGGAAGCACAGATACGCAGTATTTT. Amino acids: CATSDYGGSTDTQYF.

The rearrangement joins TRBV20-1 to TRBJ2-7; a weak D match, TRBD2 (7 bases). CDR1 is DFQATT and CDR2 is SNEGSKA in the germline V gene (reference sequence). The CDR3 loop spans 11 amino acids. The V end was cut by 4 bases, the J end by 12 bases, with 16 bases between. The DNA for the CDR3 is TGCAGTGCTATGGGGGGGGGCCTGGCGTACTTC. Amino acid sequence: CSAMGGGLAYF.

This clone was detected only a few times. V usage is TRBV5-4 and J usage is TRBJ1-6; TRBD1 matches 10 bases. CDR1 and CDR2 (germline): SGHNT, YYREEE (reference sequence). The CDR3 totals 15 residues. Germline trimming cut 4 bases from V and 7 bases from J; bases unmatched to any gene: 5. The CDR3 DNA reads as TGTGCCAGCAGCCCAGACAGGGGGCAAAATTCACCCCTCCACTTT. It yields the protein CASSPDRGQNSPLHF. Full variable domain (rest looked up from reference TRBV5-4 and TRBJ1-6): ETGVTQSPTHLIKTRGQQVTLRCSSQSGHNTVSWYQQALGQGPQFIFQYYREEENGRGNFPPRFSGLQFPNYSSELNVNALELDDSALYLCASSPDRGQNSPLHFGNGTRLTVT.

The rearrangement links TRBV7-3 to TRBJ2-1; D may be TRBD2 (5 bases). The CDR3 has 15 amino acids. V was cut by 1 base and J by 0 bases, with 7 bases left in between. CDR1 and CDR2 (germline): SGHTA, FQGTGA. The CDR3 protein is CASSLRGDSYNEQFF. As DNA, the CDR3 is TGTGCCAGCAGCTTAAGGGGAGACTCCTACAATGAGCAGTTCTTC. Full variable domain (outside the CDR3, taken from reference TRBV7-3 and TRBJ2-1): GAGVSQTPSNKVTEKGKYVELRCDPISGHTALYWYRQSLGQGPEFLIYFQGTGAADDSGLPNDRFFAVRPEGSVSTLKIQRTERGDSAVYLCASSLRGDSYNEQFFGPGTRLTVL.

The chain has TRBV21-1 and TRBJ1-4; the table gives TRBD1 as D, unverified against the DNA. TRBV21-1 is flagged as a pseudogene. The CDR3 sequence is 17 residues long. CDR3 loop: CASGSTGRGATNEKLFF. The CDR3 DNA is TGTGCCAGCGGCTCGACAGGGAGAGGGGCAACTAATGAAAAACTGTTTTTT.

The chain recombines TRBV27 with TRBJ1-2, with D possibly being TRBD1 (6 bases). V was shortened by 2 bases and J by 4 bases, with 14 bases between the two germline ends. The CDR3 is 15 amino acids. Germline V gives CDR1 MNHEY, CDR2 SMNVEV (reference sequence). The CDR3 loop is CASSLMGAYGYGYTF. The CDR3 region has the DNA TGTGCCAGCAGTTTAATGGGGGCGTATGGCTATGGCTACACCTTC.

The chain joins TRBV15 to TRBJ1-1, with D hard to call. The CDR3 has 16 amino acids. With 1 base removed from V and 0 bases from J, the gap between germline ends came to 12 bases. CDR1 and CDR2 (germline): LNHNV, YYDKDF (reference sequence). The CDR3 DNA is TGTGCCACCAGCAGAGGGGGAGAAGGGTTGAACACTGAAGCTTTCTTT. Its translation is CATSRGGEGLNTEAFF.

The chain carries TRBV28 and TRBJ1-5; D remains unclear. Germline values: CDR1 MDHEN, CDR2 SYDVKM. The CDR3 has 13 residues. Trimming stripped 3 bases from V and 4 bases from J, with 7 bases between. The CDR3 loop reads CASSFSQNQPQHF. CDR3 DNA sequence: TGTGCCAGCAGTTTTTCCCAAAATCAGCCCCAGCATTTT.

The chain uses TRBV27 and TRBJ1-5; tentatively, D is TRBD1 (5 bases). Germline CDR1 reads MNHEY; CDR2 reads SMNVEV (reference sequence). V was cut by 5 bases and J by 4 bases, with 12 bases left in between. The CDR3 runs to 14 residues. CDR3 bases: TGTGCCAGCAGTCCTCAGGGTAGGAATCAGCCCCAGCATTTT. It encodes CASSPQGRNQPQHF.

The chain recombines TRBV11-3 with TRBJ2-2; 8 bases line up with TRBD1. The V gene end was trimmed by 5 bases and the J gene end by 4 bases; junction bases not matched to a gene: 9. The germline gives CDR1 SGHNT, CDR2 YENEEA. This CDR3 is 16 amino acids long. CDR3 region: CASSHSRTGSTGELFF. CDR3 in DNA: TGTGCCAGCAGCCACTCCAGGACAGGGAGCACCGGGGAGCTGTTTTTT.

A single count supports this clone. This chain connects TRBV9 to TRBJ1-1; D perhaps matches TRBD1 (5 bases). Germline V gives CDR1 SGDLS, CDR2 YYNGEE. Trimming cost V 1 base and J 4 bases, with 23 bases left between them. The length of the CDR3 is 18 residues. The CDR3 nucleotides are TGTGCCAGCAGCGTAAAAGAATACGAGGCAACGGGGGGCACTGAAGCTTTCTTT. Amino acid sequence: CASSVKEYEATGGTEAFF.

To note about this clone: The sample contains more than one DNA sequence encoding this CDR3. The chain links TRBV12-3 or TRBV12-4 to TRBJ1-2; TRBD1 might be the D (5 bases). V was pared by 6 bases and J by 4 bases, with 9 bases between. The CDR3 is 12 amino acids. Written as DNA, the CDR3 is TGTGCCAGCAGCTTGACAGCCTATGGCTACACCTTC. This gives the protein CASSLTAYGYTF.

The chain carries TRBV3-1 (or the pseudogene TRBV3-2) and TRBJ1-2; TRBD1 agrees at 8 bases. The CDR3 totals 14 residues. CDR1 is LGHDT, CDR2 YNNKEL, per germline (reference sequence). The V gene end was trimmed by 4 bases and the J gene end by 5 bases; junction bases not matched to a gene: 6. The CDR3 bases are TGTGCCAGCAGCCGGGACAGGTTGTTGTATGGCTACACCTTC. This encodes CASSRDRLLYGYTF.

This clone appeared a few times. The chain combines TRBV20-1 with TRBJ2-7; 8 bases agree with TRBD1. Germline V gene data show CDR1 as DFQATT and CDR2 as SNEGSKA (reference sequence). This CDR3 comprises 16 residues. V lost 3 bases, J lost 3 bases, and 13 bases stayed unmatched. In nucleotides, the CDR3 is TGCAGTGCTAGTGTGGGACAGGTATCGGAGGGCTACGAGCAGTACTTC. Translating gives CSASVGQVSEGYEQYF.

DNA of the CDR3: TGCGCCAGCAGCGGAGGGAGAGACTATGGCTACACCTTC. Its translation is CASSGGRDYGYTF. This chain joins TRBV5-1 and TRBJ1-2; D is undetermined. Trimming stripped 4 bases from V and 3 bases from J, with 10 bases between. The CDR3 extends over 13 amino acids. The germline CDR1 and CDR2 sequences are SGHRS and YFSETQ.

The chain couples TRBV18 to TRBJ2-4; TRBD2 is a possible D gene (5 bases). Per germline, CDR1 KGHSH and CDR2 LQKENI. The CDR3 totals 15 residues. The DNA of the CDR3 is TGTGCTAGTCTCACGAGCGGCCCCGGCAAAAACATTCAGTACTTC. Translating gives CASLTSGPGKNIQYF.

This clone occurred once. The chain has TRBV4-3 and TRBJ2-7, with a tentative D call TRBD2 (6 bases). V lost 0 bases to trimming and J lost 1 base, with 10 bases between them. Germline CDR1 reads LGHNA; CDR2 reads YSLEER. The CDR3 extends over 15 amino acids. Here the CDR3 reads CASSQDAGTSYEQYF. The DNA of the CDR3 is TGCGCCAGCAGCCAAGATGCCGGGACTTCCTACGAGCAGTACTTC.

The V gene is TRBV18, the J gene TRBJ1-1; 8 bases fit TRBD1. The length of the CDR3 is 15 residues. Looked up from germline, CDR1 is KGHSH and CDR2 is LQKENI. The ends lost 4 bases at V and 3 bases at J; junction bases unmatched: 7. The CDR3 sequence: CASSLRTGLDTEAFF. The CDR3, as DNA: TGTGCCAGCTCACTACGGACAGGGCTCGACACTGAAGCTTTCTTT. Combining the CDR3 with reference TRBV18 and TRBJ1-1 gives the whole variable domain NAGVMQNPRHLVRRRGQEARLRCSPMKGHSHVYWYRQLPEEGLKFMVYLQKENIIDESGMPKERFSAEFPKEGPSILRIQQVVRGDSAAYFCASSLRTGLDTEAFFGQGTRLTVV.